This is a list of T cell receptor beta chains from one sample in a study of vaccination and CD4 T cells after COVID-19. For these receptors, no antigen is known. TCRdb fed the PCR reads into MiXCR, producing one record per CDR3 protein. The table lists about 20,000 distinct CDR3 sequences, approximately 48% of them singletons. The sample was CD4+ T cells from blood, cultured in vitro. The receptors here all came from a human donor who had recovered from COVID-19. Each CDR3 is given with its conserved first and last residue. The order of the fields is J gene, D gene, V gene, clone size, CDR3 protein, CDR3 DNA. The D gene is left open where the match is weak. Rows may omit the clone size; those that give it use once, few, many or a size class.

J: TRBJ1-5; D: -; V: TRBV20-1; size: -; CDR3: CSARPTQAYSNQPQHF; DNA: TGCAGTGCTAGACCGACGCAAGCTTATAGCAATCAGCCCCAGCATTTT
J: TRBJ1-1; D: -; V: TRBV5-1; size: -; CDR3: CASSPPLGAPEAFF; DNA: TGCGCCAGCAGCCCTCCGTTAGGGGCTCCGGAAGCTTTCTTT
J: TRBJ2-3; D: -; V: TRBV6-1; size: -; CDR3: CASRANTDTQYF; DNA: TGTGCCAGCAGGGCAAACACAGATACGCAGTATTTT
J: TRBJ2-7; D: -; V: TRBV20-1; size: -; CDR3: CSAIPSEGASYEQYF; DNA: TGCAGTGCTATCCCCTCAGAGGGCGCATCCTACGAGCAGTACTTC
J: TRBJ2-2; D: -; V: TRBV12-3/TRBV12-4; size: -; CDR3: CASGPRGAGGTGELFF; DNA: TGTGCCAGCGGCCCACGGGGGGCGGGTGGGACCGGGGAGCTGTTTTTT
J: TRBJ2-1; D: -; V: TRBV19; size: -; CDR3: CASSPRVTGEQFF; DNA: TGTGCCAGTAGTCCTCGGGTCACCGGTGAGCAGTTCTTC
J: TRBJ2-5; D: TRBD2; V: TRBV24-1; size: few; CDR3: CATSVGSGRAGETQYF; DNA: TGTGCCACCAGTGTAGGTAGCGGGAGGGCCGGAGAGACCCAGTACTTC
J: TRBJ1-1; D: TRBD1; V: TRBV6-1; size: -; CDR3: CASRPLTGGNTEAFF; DNA: TGTGCCAGCAGACCCCTAACAGGGGGGAACACTGAAGCTTTCTTT
J: TRBJ2-2; D: -; V: TRBV19; size: -; CDR3: CASRSMGTGELFF; DNA: TGTGCCAGTAGATCCATGGGCACCGGGGAGCTGTTTTTT
J: TRBJ2-3; D: -; V: TRBV5-4; size: -; CDR3: CASSPDGFSTDTQYF; DNA: TGTGCCAGCAGCCCGGACGGGTTTAGCACAGATACGCAGTATTTT
J: TRBJ1-1; D: -; V: TRBV30; size: -; CDR3: CAWSGGGEDTEAFF; DNA: TGTGCCTGGAGTGGAGGGGGAGAGGACACTGAAGCTTTCTTT
J: TRBJ2-3; D: -; V: TRBV20-1; size: -; CDR3: CSVAGKGTDTQYF; DNA: TGCAGTGTCGCGGGGAAGGGGACAGATACGCAGTATTTT
J: TRBJ2-1; D: -; V: TRBV27; size: -; CDR3: CASSVIGNEQFF; DNA: TGTGCCAGCAGTGTAATAGGCAATGAGCAGTTCTTC
J: TRBJ2-5; D: -; V: TRBV30; size: -; CDR3: CALGLFGETQYF; DNA: TGTGCCTTGGGCCTGTTCGGGGAGACCCAGTACTTC